Below are 17 T cell receptor beta chains sequenced from a single sample in a study of blood T cell repertoires in COVID-19. Using immunoSEQ multiplex PCR, the repertoire was profiled, and TCRdb retains in-frame clones only, with some absent. This repertoire shows roughly 120,000 clones, 92% found once; its top ten account for just over 2%. The sequenced sample consisted of peripheral blood. Receptors originate from a man aged 50 to 60 with COVID-19, enrolled during active disease.

CDR3 sequence (DNA): TGTGCCAGCAGCCCCCTTCAGGGATACTACCAAGAGACCCAGTACTTC. Its translation is CASSPLQGYYQETQYF. The rearrangement joins TRBV9 to TRBJ2-5; D may be TRBD1 (5 bases). Germline V lookup: CDR1 SGDLS, CDR2 YYNGEE. With 4 bases removed from V and 0 bases from J, the gap between germline ends came to 16 bases. This CDR3 comprises 16 residues.

In this sample, this clone turned up a few times. The gene calls are TRBV11-2 and TRBJ2-1; D ambiguous. This CDR3 spans 14 amino acids. The V end was cut by 4 bases, the J end by 5 bases, with 12 bases between. Per germline, CDR1 SGHAT and CDR2 FQNNGV. The CDR3 protein is CASSSHHGDNEQFF. CDR3 nucleotides: TGTGCCAGCAGCTCCCACCACGGAGACAATGAGCAGTTCTTC.

The gene calls are TRBV5-1 and TRBJ1-6; D is ambiguous. CDR1 is SGHRS, CDR2 YFSETQ, per germline. There are 15 residues in the CDR3. Between the trimmed V and J ends, which lost 6 bases and 7 bases, there was a span of 17 bases. CDR3 DNA sequence: TGCGCCAGCACCATTGGCGGTCCTTCAAATTCACCCCTCCACTTT. Protein: CASTIGGPSNSPLHF.

The chain has TRBV20-1 and TRBJ2-5; D is undetermined. This CDR3 is 11 amino acids long. The germline CDR1 and CDR2 sequences are DFQATT and SNEGSKA (reference sequence). V shed 6 bases and J shed 4 bases, with 9 bases lying between them. Here the CDR3 reads CSAEILETQYF. CDR3 bases: TGCAGTGCAGAGATTCTAGAGACCCAGTACTTC.

J is TRBJ1-5 and V is TRBV20-1; D possibly corresponds to TRBD1 (6 bases). Germline CDR1 and CDR2: DFQATT and SNEGSKA (reference sequence). V was trimmed by 3 bases and J by 2 bases, leaving 11 bases between them. The CDR3 loop spans 14 amino acids. This CDR3 reads CSASWGHGNQPQHF. CDR3 sequence (DNA): TGCAGTGCTAGTTGGGGACATGGCAATCAGCCCCAGCATTTT.

The gene calls are TRBV24-1 and TRBJ2-2; D unclear. The CDR3 is made up of 14 amino acids. The V gene lost 4 bases and the J gene lost 6 bases, with 11 bases spanning the gap. The germline V gene encodes CDR1 KGHDR and CDR2 SFDVKD. The CDR3 DNA sequence: TGTGCCACCAGTGACCTGCGTGAGGCCGGGGAGCTGTTTTTT. Its protein is CATSDLREAGELFF.

The chain recombines TRBV28 with TRBJ1-2; TRBD1 matches 8 bases. Germline lookup yields CDR1 MDHEN and CDR2 SYDVKM. This CDR3 is 13 amino acids long. With 5 bases clipped from V and 8 bases from J, the junction kept 7 bases outside the gene matches. The CDR3 loop reads CASSQTGGWGYTF. The CDR3 DNA reads as TGTGCCAGCAGTCAAACAGGGGGTTGGGGCTACACCTTC.

The genes are TRBV11-1 and TRBJ2-5, with TRBD1 identical over 9 bases. Germline V gene lookup returns CDR1 SGHAT and CDR2 FQDESV (reference sequence). This CDR3 spans 13 amino acids. Germline trimming cut 6 bases from V and 4 bases from J; bases unmatched to any gene: 3. CDR3 amino acids: CASSRGQGETQYF. CDR3 nucleotides: TGTGCCAGCAGTCGGGGACAGGGAGAGACCCAGTACTTC.

V is TRBV10-3 and J is TRBJ2-7, with TRBD2 matching over 10 bases. From germline, CDR1 is ENHRY and CDR2 SYGVKD. CDR3 length: 13 amino acids. V was clipped by 10 bases and J by 6 bases; unmatched bases: 9. The CDR3 loop reads CASLAGGSGEQYF. CDR3 nucleotides: TGTGCCAGTTTAGCGGGAGGATCTGGCGAGCAGTACTTC.

This clone was detected once. This chain uses TRBV19 with TRBJ2-1; a possible D gene is TRBD1 (5 bases). Germline CDR1 LNHDA, CDR2 SQIVND (reference sequence). This CDR3 is built from 15 residues. V lost 6 bases and J 0 bases, leaving 12 bases between the germline ends. The CDR3 DNA reads TGTGCCAGTAGAGTGGGGCTTAGCTCCTACAATGAGCAGTTCTTC. Residues: CASRVGLSSYNEQFF.

The CDR3 sequence: CARGLAGEVEQFF. CDR3 nucleotide sequence: TGTGCCAGGGGACTAGCGGGAGAGGTTGAGCAGTTCTTC. The V and J genes are TRBV21-1 and TRBJ2-1; TRBD2 reflects the table's D call only, with no check against the DNA. TRBV21-1 is labeled a pseudogene. The CDR3 runs 13 residues.

This chain links TRBV30 with TRBJ2-7, with D possibly matching TRBD1 (6 bases). The germline V and J ends were trimmed by 4 bases and 0 bases, with 10 bases remaining between them. The CDR3 has 13 amino acids. Germline CDR1 and CDR2: GTSNPN and SVGIG (reference sequence). This chain's CDR3 is CAWKQGSSYEQYF. CDR3 DNA sequence: TGTGCCTGGAAACAGGGAAGCTCCTACGAGCAGTACTTC.

The count of this clone is one. In nucleotides, the CDR3 is TGTGCCAGCAGCTGGGAGACAGGGTCGCTCGGGGTTGGGGGAGGCACCTACAATGAGCAGTTCTTC. Translation gives CASSWETGSLGVGGGTYNEQFF. The chain is built from TRBV7-8 and TRBJ2-1, with D perhaps TRBD1 (7 bases). This CDR3 spans 22 amino acids. V lost 4 bases to trimming and J lost 2 bases, with 33 bases between them. Germline CDR1 reads SGHVS; CDR2 reads FQNEAQ.

The chain recombines TRBV7-9 with TRBJ1-3, with D unresolved. The CDR3 runs to 12 residues. Germline V gene sequence: CDR1 SEHNR, CDR2 FQNEAQ (reference sequence). Trimming stripped 3 bases from V and 4 bases from J, with 4 bases between. The CDR3 sequence: CASSLAGNTIYF. The CDR3 bases are TGTGCCAGCAGCTTGGCAGGAAACACCATATATTTT.

The chain uses TRBV6-2 or TRBV6-3 and TRBJ2-1; TRBD1 matches 9 bases. The junction had 8 bases not matched to a gene; V was cut back by 2 bases and J by 6 bases. This CDR3 is built from 16 residues. Per germline, CDR1 MNHEY and CDR2 SVGEGT. CDR3 loop: CASSYGFGTGLNEQFF. CDR3 nucleotide sequence: TGTGCCAGCAGTTACGGGTTCGGGACAGGGCTCAATGAGCAGTTCTTC.

The gene calls are TRBV19 and TRBJ1-1; D might be TRBD1 (5 bases). This CDR3 has 17 amino acids. Germline V gene sequence: CDR1 LNHDA, CDR2 SQIVND (reference sequence). The germline V and J ends were trimmed by 5 bases and 1 base, with 20 bases remaining between them. The CDR3 here is CASSESRLGHSNTEAFF. For the CDR3, the DNA is TGTGCCAGTAGTGAAAGCAGACTCGGACATTCGAACACTGAAGCTTTCTTT.

The gene calls are TRBV19 and TRBJ1-2, with D unresolved. The CDR3 spans 15 residues. Germline CDR1 LNHDA, CDR2 SQIVND (reference sequence). V dropped 7 bases and J dropped 4 bases, with 19 bases sitting between them. The CDR3 reads CASNQPGGASYGYTF. In nucleotides, the CDR3 is TGTGCCAGTAATCAACCCGGCGGCGCCAGCTATGGCTACACCTTC.